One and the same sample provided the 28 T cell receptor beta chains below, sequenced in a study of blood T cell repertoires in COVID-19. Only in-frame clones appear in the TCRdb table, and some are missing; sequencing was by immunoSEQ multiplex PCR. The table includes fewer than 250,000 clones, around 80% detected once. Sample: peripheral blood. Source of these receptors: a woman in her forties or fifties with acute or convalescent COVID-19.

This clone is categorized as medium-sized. CDR3 bases: TGTGCCAGCAGCCCTCAACAGGGGGGGTCCCTCCACTTT. It specifies CASSPQQGGSLHF. This sequence joins TRBV7-2 and TRBJ1-6; 8 bases fit TRBD1. The V segment lost 5 bases and the J segment 14 bases; nucleotides outside the gene matches: 8. Germline V lookup: CDR1 SGHTA, CDR2 FQGNSA. The CDR3 is made up of 13 amino acids.

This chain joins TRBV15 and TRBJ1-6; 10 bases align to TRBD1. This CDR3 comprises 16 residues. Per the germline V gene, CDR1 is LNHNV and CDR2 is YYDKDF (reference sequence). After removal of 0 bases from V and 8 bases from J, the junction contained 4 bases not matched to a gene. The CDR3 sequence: CATSRDPGQGHSPLHF. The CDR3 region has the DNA TGTGCCACCAGCAGAGATCCGGGACAGGGGCATTCACCCCTCCACTTT. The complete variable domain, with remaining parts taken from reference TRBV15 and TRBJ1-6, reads DAMVIQNPRYQVTQFGKPVTLSCSQTLNHNVMYWYQQKSSQAPKLLFHYYDKDFNNEADTPDNFQSRRPNTSFCFLDIRSPGLGDTAMYLCATSRDPGQGHSPLHFGNGTRLTVT.

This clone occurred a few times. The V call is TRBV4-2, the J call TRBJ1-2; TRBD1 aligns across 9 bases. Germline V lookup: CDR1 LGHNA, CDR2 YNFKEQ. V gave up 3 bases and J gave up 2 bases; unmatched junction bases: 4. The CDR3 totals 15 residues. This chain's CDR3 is CASSHPGQGNYGYTF. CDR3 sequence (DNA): TGTGCCAGCAGCCATCCGGGACAGGGAAACTATGGCTACACCTTC.

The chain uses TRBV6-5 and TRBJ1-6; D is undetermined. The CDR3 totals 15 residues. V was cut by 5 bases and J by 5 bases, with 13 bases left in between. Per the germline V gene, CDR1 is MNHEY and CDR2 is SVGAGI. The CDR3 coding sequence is TGTGCCAGCAGTCTCGAGGGTAGGAATAATTCACCCCTCCACTTT. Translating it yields CASSLEGRNNSPLHF.

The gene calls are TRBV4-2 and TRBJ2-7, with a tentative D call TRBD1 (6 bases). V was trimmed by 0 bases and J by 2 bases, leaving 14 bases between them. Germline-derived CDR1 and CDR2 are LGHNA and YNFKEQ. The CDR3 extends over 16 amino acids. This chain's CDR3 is CASSQDQGTVPYEQYF. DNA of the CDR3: TGTGCCAGCAGCCAAGATCAGGGGACGGTTCCCTACGAGCAGTACTTC.

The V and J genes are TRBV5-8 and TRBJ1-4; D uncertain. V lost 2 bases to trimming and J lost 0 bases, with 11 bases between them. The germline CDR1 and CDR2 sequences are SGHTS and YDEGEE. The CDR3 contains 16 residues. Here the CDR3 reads CASSFGSYATNEKLFF. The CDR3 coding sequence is TGTGCCAGCAGCTTTGGCAGTTACGCAACTAATGAAAAACTGTTTTTT.

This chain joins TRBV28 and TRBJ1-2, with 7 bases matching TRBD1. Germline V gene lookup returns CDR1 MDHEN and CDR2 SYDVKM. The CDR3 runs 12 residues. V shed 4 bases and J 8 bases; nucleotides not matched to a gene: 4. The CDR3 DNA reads TGTGCCAGCAGTTCACAGGGGTTAGGCTACACCTTC. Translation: CASSSQGLGYTF.

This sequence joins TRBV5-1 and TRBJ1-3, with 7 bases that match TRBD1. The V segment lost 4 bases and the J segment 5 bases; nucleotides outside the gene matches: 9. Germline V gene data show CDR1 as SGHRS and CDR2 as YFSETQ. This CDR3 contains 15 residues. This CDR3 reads CASSPDRARRNTIYF. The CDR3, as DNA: TGCGCCAGCAGCCCCGACAGGGCGAGGAGAAACACCATATATTTT. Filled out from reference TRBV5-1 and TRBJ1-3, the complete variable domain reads KAGVTQTPRYLIKTRGQQVTLSCSPISGHRSVSWYQQTPGQGLQFLFEYFSETQRNKGNFPGRFSGRQFSNSRSEMNVSTLELGDSALYLCASSPDRARRNTIYFGEGSWLTVV.

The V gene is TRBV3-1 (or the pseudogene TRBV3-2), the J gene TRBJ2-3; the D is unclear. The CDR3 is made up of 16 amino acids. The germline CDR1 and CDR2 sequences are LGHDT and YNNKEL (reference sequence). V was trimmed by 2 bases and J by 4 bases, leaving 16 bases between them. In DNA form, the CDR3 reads TGTGCCAGCAGCCAACGACAATCGCGCCGAGCAGATACGCAGTATTTT. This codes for CASSQRQSRRADTQYF.

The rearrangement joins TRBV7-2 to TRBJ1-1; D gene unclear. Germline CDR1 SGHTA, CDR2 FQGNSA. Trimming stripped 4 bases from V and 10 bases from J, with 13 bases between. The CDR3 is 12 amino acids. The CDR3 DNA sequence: TGTGCCAGCAGCTACCCTAGTTACGGAGCTTTCTTT. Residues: CASSYPSYGAFF.

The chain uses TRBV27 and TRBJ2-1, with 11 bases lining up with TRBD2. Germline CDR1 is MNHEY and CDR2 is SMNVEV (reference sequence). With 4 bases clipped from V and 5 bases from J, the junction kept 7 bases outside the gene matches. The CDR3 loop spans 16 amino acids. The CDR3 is CASSSIAGGENNEQFF. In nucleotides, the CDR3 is TGTGCCAGCAGTTCGATAGCGGGGGGGGAGAACAATGAGCAGTTCTTC.

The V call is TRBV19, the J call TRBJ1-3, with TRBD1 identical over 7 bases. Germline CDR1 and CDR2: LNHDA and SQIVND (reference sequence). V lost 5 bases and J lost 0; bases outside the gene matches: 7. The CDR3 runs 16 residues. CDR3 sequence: CASSFQGVLSGNTIYF. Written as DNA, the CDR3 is TGTGCCAGTAGTTTCCAGGGGGTCCTCTCTGGAAACACCATATATTTT.

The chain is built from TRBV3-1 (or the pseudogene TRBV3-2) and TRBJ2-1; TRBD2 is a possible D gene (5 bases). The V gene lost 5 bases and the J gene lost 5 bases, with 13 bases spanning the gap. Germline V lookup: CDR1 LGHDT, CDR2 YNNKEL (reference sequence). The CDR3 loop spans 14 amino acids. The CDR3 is CASSSDFLNNEQFF. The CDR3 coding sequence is TGTGCCAGCAGCTCGGACTTCTTAAACAATGAGCAGTTCTTC.

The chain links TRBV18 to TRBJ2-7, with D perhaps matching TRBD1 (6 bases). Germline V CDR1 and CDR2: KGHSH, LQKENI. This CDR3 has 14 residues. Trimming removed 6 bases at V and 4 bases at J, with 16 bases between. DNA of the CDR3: TGTGCCAGCTCGCAACAGGGATCGGGTTACGAGCAGTACTTC. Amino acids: CASSQQGSGYEQYF.

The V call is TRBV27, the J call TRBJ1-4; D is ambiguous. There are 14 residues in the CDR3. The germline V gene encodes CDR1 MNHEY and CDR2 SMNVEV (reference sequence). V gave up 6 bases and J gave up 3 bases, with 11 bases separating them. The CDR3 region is CASRAFGANEKLFF. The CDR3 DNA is TGTGCCAGCAGGGCCTTTGGAGCTAATGAAAAACTGTTTTTT.

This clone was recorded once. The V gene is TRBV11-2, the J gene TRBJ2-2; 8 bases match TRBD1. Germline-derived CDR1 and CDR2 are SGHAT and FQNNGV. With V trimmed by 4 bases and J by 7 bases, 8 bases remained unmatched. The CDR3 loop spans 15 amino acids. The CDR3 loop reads CASSYSRGRVGELFF. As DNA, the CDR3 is TGTGCCAGCAGCTACTCCAGGGGGCGGGTCGGGGAGCTGTTTTTT.

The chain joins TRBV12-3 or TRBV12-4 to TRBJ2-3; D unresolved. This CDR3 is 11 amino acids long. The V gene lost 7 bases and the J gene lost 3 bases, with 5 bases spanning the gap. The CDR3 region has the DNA TGTGCCAGCACTAGTACAGATACGCAGTATTTT. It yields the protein CASTSTDTQYF.

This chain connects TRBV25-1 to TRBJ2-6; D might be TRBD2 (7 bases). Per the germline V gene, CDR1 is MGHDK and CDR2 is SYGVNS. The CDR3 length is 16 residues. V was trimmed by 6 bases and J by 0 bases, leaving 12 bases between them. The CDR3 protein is CASREGGSSGANVLTF. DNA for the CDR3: TGTGCCAGCAGAGAGGGGGGGAGCTCTGGGGCCAACGTCCTGACTTTC.

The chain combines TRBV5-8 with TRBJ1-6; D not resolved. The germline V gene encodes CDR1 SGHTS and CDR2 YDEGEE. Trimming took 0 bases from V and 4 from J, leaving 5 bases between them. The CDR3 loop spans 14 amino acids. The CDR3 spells CASSLGRYNSPLHF. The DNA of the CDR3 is TGTGCCAGCAGCTTGGGGAGGTATAATTCACCCCTCCACTTT.

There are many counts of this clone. The CDR3 DNA reads TGTGCCAGCAGGAACACAGGGGGGTTGGAAAAACTGTTTTTT. Its translation: CASRNTGGLEKLFF. V usage is TRBV6-6 and J usage is TRBJ1-4, with 8 bases aligning to TRBD1. Trimming at V came to 6 bases and at J to 8 bases, leaving 8 bases not matched to a gene. The length of the CDR3 is 14 residues. The germline V gene encodes CDR1 MNHNY and CDR2 SVGAGI (reference sequence).

CDR3 loop: CASSSVSTEAFF. The CDR3 DNA reads TGTGCCAGCAGTTCTGTGAGTACTGAAGCTTTCTTT. The chain uses TRBV6-6 and TRBJ1-1, with D hard to call. Germline V gene sequence: CDR1 MNHNY, CDR2 SVGAGI (reference sequence). The V end was cut by 4 bases, the J end by 5 bases, with 8 bases between. This CDR3 has 12 residues.

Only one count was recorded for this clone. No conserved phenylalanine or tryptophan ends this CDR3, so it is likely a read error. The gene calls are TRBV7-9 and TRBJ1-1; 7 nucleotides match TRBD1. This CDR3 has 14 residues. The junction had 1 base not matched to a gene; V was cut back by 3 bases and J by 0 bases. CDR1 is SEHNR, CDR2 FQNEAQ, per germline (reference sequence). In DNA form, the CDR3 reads TGTGCCAGCAGCTTCGGGACAGTGAACACTGAAGCTTTCTCT. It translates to CASSFGTVNTEAFS.

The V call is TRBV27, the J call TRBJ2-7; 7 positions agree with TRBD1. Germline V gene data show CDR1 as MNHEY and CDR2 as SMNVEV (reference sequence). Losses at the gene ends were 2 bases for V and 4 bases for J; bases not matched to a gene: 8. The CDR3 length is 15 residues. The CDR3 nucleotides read TGTGCCAGCAGTTTACTTGGGACAGCCCGGTACGAGCAGTACTTC. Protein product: CASSLLGTARYEQYF.

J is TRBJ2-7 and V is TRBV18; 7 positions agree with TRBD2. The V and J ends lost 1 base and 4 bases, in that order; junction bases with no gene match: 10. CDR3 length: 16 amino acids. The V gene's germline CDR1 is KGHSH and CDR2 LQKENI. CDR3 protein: CASSPRGRGSGYEQYF. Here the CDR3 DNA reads TGTGCCAGCTCACCACGGGGGAGGGGTTCGGGATACGAGCAGTACTTC.

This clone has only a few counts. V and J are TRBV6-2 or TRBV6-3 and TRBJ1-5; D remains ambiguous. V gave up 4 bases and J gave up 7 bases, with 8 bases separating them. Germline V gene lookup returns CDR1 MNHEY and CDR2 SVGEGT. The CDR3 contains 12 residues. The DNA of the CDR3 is TGTGCCAGCAGTTTCCTGACACAGCCCCAGCATTTT. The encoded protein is CASSFLTQPQHF.

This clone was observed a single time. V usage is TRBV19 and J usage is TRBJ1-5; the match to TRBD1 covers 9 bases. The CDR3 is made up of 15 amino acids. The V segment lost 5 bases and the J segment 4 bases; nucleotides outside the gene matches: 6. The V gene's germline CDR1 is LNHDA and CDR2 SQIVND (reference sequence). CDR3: CASSLDRGGNQPQHF. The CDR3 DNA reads TGTGCCAGTAGTCTTGACAGGGGGGGAAATCAGCCCCAGCATTTT.

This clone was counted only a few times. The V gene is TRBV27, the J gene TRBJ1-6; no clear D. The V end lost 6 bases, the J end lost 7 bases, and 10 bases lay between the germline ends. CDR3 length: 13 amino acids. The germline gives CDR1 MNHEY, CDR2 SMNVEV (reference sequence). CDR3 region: CASRRIGNSPLHF. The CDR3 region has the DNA TGTGCCAGCAGGCGGATAGGAAATTCACCCCTCCACTTT.

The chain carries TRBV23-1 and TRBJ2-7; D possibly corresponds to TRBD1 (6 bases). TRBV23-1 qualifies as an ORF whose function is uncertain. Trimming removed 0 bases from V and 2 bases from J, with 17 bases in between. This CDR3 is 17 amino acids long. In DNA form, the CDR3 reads TGCGCCAGCAGTCAATCGGGCCTGGACAGTCCCCCCTACGAGCAGTACTTC. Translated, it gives CASSQSGLDSPPYEQYF.